The clone carrying this T cell receptor beta chain came up many times. Antigen unknown. The germline V gene encodes CDR1 MNHNY and CDR2 SVGAGI (reference sequence). V lost 0 bases, J lost 6 bases, and 15 bases lay in between. The CDR3 is made up of 16 amino acids. Each CDR3 protein is one row after TCRdb ran MiXCR on the 5' RACE reads. Here the sample spans around 250,000 distinct CDR3 sequences, roughly a tenth being singletons. The entry originates in a study of T-cell memory formation after mild COVID-19. About the study: Across donors, TCR clusters were largely donor specific.

Overall study findings and caveats: CM and EM subsets held most contracting CD4+ clones; EMRA held CD8+ ones. Contracting clones, day 15 to 85, had balanced CD4/CD8, and later expanders favored CD4+. Pre-infection memory showed some responding clones, and this suggested that cross-reactive memory joined.

The J gene is TRBJ2-1, the V gene TRBV6-6; D gene ambiguous. This receptor was obtained from a man aged 18 to 29 who had mild COVID-19 (a few samples of this study predate the infection). Cell type and time point are not known. Sequencing input: PBMCs or a T cell subset sorted from them (not recorded which). The CDR3 region is CASSYSELRPTNEQFF. CDR3 DNA sequence: TGTGCCAGCAGTTACTCGGAACTCCGACCCACCAATGAGCAGTTCTTC.